Following are 19 T cell receptor beta chains from one sample sequenced in a study of blood T cell repertoires in COVID-19. The method was immunoSEQ multiplex PCR; TCRdb's version includes in-frame clones alone and lacks a portion of them. The sample records under 250,000 clones, 87% being singletons. The specimen was PBMCs or T cells enriched from blood (not recorded which). The receptor set was obtained from a man aged 25 to 40 who had recovered from COVID-19.

The chain couples TRBV5-1 to TRBJ2-1; D gene uncertain. The CDR3 runs to 11 residues. V gave up 0 bases and J gave up 10 bases, with 5 bases separating them. Germline V CDR1 and CDR2: SGHRS, YFSETQ. This CDR3 reads CASSLGPEQFF. The CDR3 DNA follows: TGCGCCAGCAGCTTGGGGCCGGAGCAGTTCTTC.

The rearrangement joins TRBV3-1 (or the pseudogene TRBV3-2) to TRBJ2-7; D remains unclear. Per the germline V gene, CDR1 is LGHDT and CDR2 is YNNKEL (reference sequence). The V and J ends lost 1 base and 0 bases respectively, with 10 bases between them. The CDR3 has 15 residues. The CDR3 loop is CASSQGLTNSYEQYF. CDR3 DNA sequence: TGTGCCAGCAGCCAAGGACTGACGAACTCCTACGAGCAGTACTTC.

This rearrangement joins TRBV6-5 to TRBJ1-6; 7 bases match TRBD1. The length of the CDR3 is 15 residues. Germline loops: CDR1 MNHEY, CDR2 SVGAGI. V lost 8 bases, J lost 6 bases, and 10 bases stayed unmatched. The DNA for the CDR3 is TGTGCCAGCCTCAGCGACAGGGCCTTTAATTCACCCCTCCACTTT. It specifies CASLSDRAFNSPLHF.

This clone was found once. The CDR3 spells CASSRQGNEQFF. The CDR3 DNA is TGTGCCAGCAGCCGACAGGGCAATGAGCAGTTCTTC. The J gene is TRBJ2-1, the V gene TRBV5-8, with 7 nucleotides matching TRBD1. The J segment lost 6 bases and the V segment lost 4 bases, leaving 1 base of the junction unmatched. This CDR3 is 12 amino acids long. CDR1 SGHTS and CDR2 YDEGEE come from the germline V gene.

The gene calls are TRBV3-1 (or the pseudogene TRBV3-2) and TRBJ2-3; TRBD2 matches 7 bases. The CDR3 totals 15 residues. The ends lost 4 bases at V and 1 base at J; junction bases unmatched: 5. Germline CDR1 is LGHDT and CDR2 is YNNKEL (reference sequence). This CDR3 is CASSRGGRGTDTQYF. CDR3 sequence (DNA): TGTGCCAGCAGCCGGGGGGGGAGGGGCACAGATACGCAGTATTTT.

V usage is TRBV5-1 and J usage is TRBJ1-6; TRBD1 aligns across 11 bases. The germline CDR1 and CDR2 sequences are SGHRS and YFSETQ. This CDR3 is 15 amino acids long. The junction had 11 bases not matched to a gene; V was cut back by 4 bases and J by 14 bases. The CDR3 sequence: CASSATGTGGQSLHF. Here the CDR3 DNA reads TGCGCCAGCAGCGCAACCGGGACAGGGGGTCAGTCCCTCCACTTT.

DNA of the CDR3: TGCGCCAGCAGCCTCAGTCAGGGTTGGAATCAGCCCCAGCATTTT. It specifies CASSLSQGWNQPQHF. The V call is TRBV4-1, the J call TRBJ1-5; tentative D call: TRBD1 (5 bases). The CDR3 is 15 residues long. V lost 4 bases, J lost 4 bases, and 14 bases lay in between. The germline gives CDR1 MGHRA, CDR2 YSYEKL.

The count of this clone is one. The genes are TRBV21-1 and TRBJ1-2; no check of the table's D call, TRBD1, against the DNA was made. TRBV21-1 is marked as a pseudogene. This CDR3 comprises 15 residues. In nucleotides, the CDR3 is TGTGCCAGCAGCAAAGCGCTTAGGGGGCCCGTTGGCTACACCTTC. Its translation: CASSKALRGPVGYTF.

The chain has TRBV5-8 and TRBJ1-5; D gene uncertain. Germline assignment: CDR1 SGHTS and CDR2 YDEGEE. Trimming stripped 2 bases from V and 3 bases from J, with 6 bases between. CDR3 size: 13 residues. The CDR3 region has the DNA TGTGCCAGCAGCTTATTGTACAATCAGCCCCAGCATTTT. Translated: CASSLLYNQPQHF.

This clone appeared once. V gene TRBV28 combines with J gene TRBJ1-1; 9 positions match TRBD1. The germline V gene encodes CDR1 MDHEN and CDR2 SYDVKM. The CDR3 length is 14 residues. The V and J ends lost 2 bases and 5 bases, in that order; junction bases with no gene match: 3. CDR3 DNA sequence: TGTGCCAGCAGTTTAGGACAGGGGAAGACTGAAGCTTTCTTT. It translates to CASSLGQGKTEAFF.

The chain has TRBV11-2 and TRBJ2-7, with a tentative D call TRBD1 (6 bases). Trimming removed 4 bases at V and 3 bases at J, with 16 bases between. This CDR3 has 15 amino acids. From germline, CDR1 is SGHAT and CDR2 FQNNGV. The CDR3 sequence is CASSSVQGTSYEQYF. The CDR3 nucleotides are TGTGCCAGCAGCTCGGTACAGGGCACAAGCTACGAGCAGTACTTC.

This chain uses TRBV30 with TRBJ1-2; D uncertain. Germline V gene sequence: CDR1 GTSNPN, CDR2 SVGIG (reference sequence). With 5 bases removed from V and 3 bases from J, the gap between germline ends came to 13 bases. CDR3 length equals 13 residues. This CDR3 reads CAWLAISDYGYTF. The CDR3 coding sequence is TGTGCCTGGTTGGCCATTAGCGACTATGGCTACACCTTC.

The chain couples TRBV29-1 to TRBJ2-3; D is unclear. Looked up from germline, CDR1 is SQVTM and CDR2 is ANQGSEA. The CDR3 is made up of 13 amino acids. V shed 8 bases and J shed 4 bases, with 16 bases lying between them. CDR3 bases: TGCAGCCATCTACCCCCTCCCCCAGATACGCAGTATTTT. Translated, it gives CSHLPPPPDTQYF.

This clone was recorded only once. The chain uses TRBV7-2 and TRBJ2-7; 8 nucleotides agree with TRBD1. CDR1 and CDR2 from the germline V gene are SGHTA and FQGNSA. J gave up 1 base and V 8 bases, and 7 bases lay outside the gene matches. This CDR3 comprises 14 residues. CDR3 DNA: TGTGCCAGCCAACAGGGGGTCGGGTCCTACGAGCAGTACTTC. Translated, it gives CASQQGVGSYEQYF.

This clone was counted a single time. The chain's CDR3 is CATSRDPGAHGTIYF. CDR3 nucleotide sequence: TGTGCCACCAGCAGAGATCCTGGGGCGCATGGCACCATATATTTT. The rearrangement links TRBV15 to TRBJ1-3; tentatively, D is TRBD1 (5 bases). The CDR3 is 15 amino acids. V was pared by 0 bases and J by 9 bases, with 15 bases between. CDR1 is LNHNV and CDR2 is YYDKDF in the germline V gene (reference sequence). Using reference TRBV15 and TRBJ1-3 for the parts outside the CDR3, the full variable domain is DAMVIQNPRYQVTQFGKPVTLSCSQTLNHNVMYWYQQKSSQAPKLLFHYYDKDFNNEADTPDNFQSRRPNTSFCFLDIRSPGLGDTAMYLCATSRDPGAHGTIYFGEGSWLTVV.

The chain carries TRBV7-9 and TRBJ2-5; no definite D call. Germline V gives CDR1 SEHNR, CDR2 FQNEAQ (reference sequence). The CDR3 totals 13 residues. V was pared by 5 bases and J by 2 bases, with 9 bases between. The CDR3 sequence is CASSRTWQETQYF. The CDR3 DNA reads TGTGCCAGCAGCCGTACATGGCAAGAGACCCAGTACTTC.

V usage is TRBV19 and J usage is TRBJ2-1, with 8 nucleotides matching TRBD1. This CDR3 is 14 amino acids long. With 7 bases clipped from V and 6 bases from J, the junction kept 8 bases outside the gene matches. CDR1 and CDR2 from the germline V gene are LNHDA and SQIVND (reference sequence). CDR3: CASTSDRAGNEQFF. In DNA, the CDR3 is TGTGCCAGTACCTCGGACAGGGCTGGCAATGAGCAGTTCTTC. The full variable domain, rest sourced from reference TRBV19 and TRBJ2-1, is DGGITQSPKYLFRKEGQNVTLSCEQNLNHDAMYWYRQDPGQGLRLIYYSQIVNDFQKGDIAEGYSVSREKKESFPLTVTSAQKNPTAFYLCASTSDRAGNEQFFGPGTRLTVL.

The chain is built from TRBV30 and TRBJ1-2; TRBD1 aligns across 7 bases. The CDR3 runs to 14 residues. The V gene's germline CDR1 is GTSNPN and CDR2 SVGIG (reference sequence). V trimming: 3 bases; J trimming: 12 bases; junction bases outside the gene matches: 16. CDR3 residues: CAWRVTGAAMGDTF. Here the CDR3 DNA reads TGTGCCTGGAGAGTTACAGGGGCCGCCATGGGTGACACCTTC.

The chain combines TRBV5-4 with TRBJ1-2, with TRBD1 identical over 7 bases. There are 14 residues in the CDR3. CDR1 is SGHNT, CDR2 YYREEE, per germline (reference sequence). V shed 1 base and J 4 bases; nucleotides not matched to a gene: 4. In nucleotides, the CDR3 is TGTGCCAGCAGCTTGACAGGGGAAGGCTATGGCTACACCTTC. Protein sequence: CASSLTGEGYGYTF.